This is a list of T cell receptor beta chains from one sample in a study of cytomegalovirus exposure and HLA in healthy donors. Method: immunoSEQ multiplex PCR; TCRdb's copy keeps in-frame clones and lacks some. The sample shows under 200,000 clones, 60% to 85% of them seen only once. Sequencing was done on a sample of PBMCs. The receptors originated from a woman between 40 and 50 years old in good health and CMV-seronegative. Both conserved end residues are part of each CDR3. The D gene is left open where the match is weak. Rows give clone size only sometimes, using once, few, many, or a class for an expanded clone.

clone size	D gene	CDR3 length	J gene	V gene	CDR3 DNA	CDR3 protein
-	TRBD1	15	TRBJ2-7	TRBV5-4	TGTGCCAGCAGCTACTATGACAGGGACTCCTACGAGCAGTACTTC	CASSYYDRDSYEQYF
-	-	12	TRBJ1-2	TRBV19	TGTGCCAGTAGTTGGAGTAGCTATGGCTACACCTTC	CASSWSSYGYTF
-	-	14	TRBJ2-7	TRBV7-2	TGTGCCAGCAGCTTTGCCCCGAGCTCCTACGAGCAGTACTTC	CASSFAPSSYEQYF
-	-	13	TRBJ2-7	TRBV5-1	TGCGCCAGCAGCTTGGGCAGGGACTACGAGCAGTACTTC	CASSLGRDYEQYF
few	TRBD1	14	TRBJ2-7	TRBV7-3	TGTGCCAGCAGCTTATCCGGGACAGACGGCGAGCAGTACTTC	CASSLSGTDGEQYF
-	TRBD1	18	TRBJ2-7	TRBV4-1	TGCGCCAGCAGCCACTCGACAGGGGAACGGCTGAGCTCCTACGAGCAGTACTTC	CASSHSTGERLSSYEQYF
-	-	15	TRBJ1-1	TRBV18	TGTGCCAGCTCACCCGACCCGGGGGGTGGTACTGAAGCTTTCTTT	CASSPDPGGGTEAFF
-	TRBD1	15	TRBJ1-5	TRBV2	TGTGCCAGCAGCCCCGGGACAGTGTTAAGTCAGCCCCAGCATTTT	CASSPGTVLSQPQHF
few	-	16	TRBJ1-1	TRBV7-2	TGTGCCAGCGTCCGGGGGTCATCGGGAATGAACACTGAAGCTTTCTTT	CASVRGSSGMNTEAFF
-	-	14	TRBJ2-7	TRBV10-3	TGTGCCATCAGTGATATTCGGGGGACCTACGAGCAGTACTTC	CAISDIRGTYEQYF
-	-	13	TRBJ2-1	TRBV6-5	TGTGCCAGCAGCCGCGACACTTACAATGAGCAGTTCTTC	CASSRDTYNEQFF
-	-	12	TRBJ1-1	TRBV7-2	TGTGCCAGCAGCTTGCAGAGGACTGAAGCTTTCTTT	CASSLQRTEAFF
-	-	15	TRBJ1-5	TRBV6-6	TGTGCCAGCAGCCCGCGGACAGTTAGCAATCAGCCCCAGCATTTT	CASSPRTVSNQPQHF
few	TRBD2	14	TRBJ2-3	TRBV6-4	TGTGCCAGCAGCGGACTAGCAGATCCAGATACGCAGTATTTT	CASSGLADPDTQYF
-	-	13	TRBJ1-1	TRBV5-1	TGCGCCAGCAGCTTAGAGACTGACACTGAAGCTTTCTTT	CASSLETDTEAFF
-	-	15	TRBJ2-2	TRBV5-8	TGTGCCAGCAGCTTGGCCCCAACCAGCACCGGGGAGCTGTTTTTT	CASSLAPTSTGELFF
few	-	14	TRBJ1-3	TRBV2	TGTGCCACAACTTCACAGGGCTCTGGAAACACCATATATTTT	CATTSQGSGNTIYF
-	-	14	TRBJ2-3	TRBV19	TGTGCCAGTAGCACAGGTCCTCGCACAGATACGCAGTATTTT	CASSTGPRTDTQYF
-	-	17	TRBJ2-1	TRBV21-1	TGTGCCAGCAGCAAAGTCCGCGGCAGGGGATTGAGCAATGAGCAGTTCTTC	CASSKVRGRGLSNEQFF
-	TRBD1	17	TRBJ1-1	TRBV27	TGTGCCAGCAGTTCTACAGGGGGCGGACCCATGAACACTGAAGCTTTCTTT	CASSSTGGGPMNTEAFF
-	-	14	TRBJ2-7	TRBV28	TGTGCCAGCAGTTTGCGGGCCCCGCAATACGAGCAGTACTTC	CASSLRAPQYEQYF
-	-	14	TRBJ1-1	TRBV6-5	TGTGCCAGCACCTCTCAGGGTACATGGACTGAAGCTTTCTTT	CASTSQGTWTEAFF
-	-	15	TRBJ1-5	TRBV5-6	TGTGCCAGCAGCCTTACAGGGACTAGCAATCAGCCCCAGCATTTT	CASSLTGTSNQPQHF
-	-	13	TRBJ1-4	TRBV28	TGTGCCACCCTGCTACCGACGGGGGGAAAACTGTTTTTT	CATLLPTGGKLFF
-	-	14	TRBJ1-3	TRBV28	TGTGCCAGCAGTTTCGGGGAGGCTGGAAACACCATATATTTT	CASSFGEAGNTIYF
-	-	11	TRBJ2-7	TRBV29-1	TGCAGCGTACACGCAGGGCGCGAGCAGTACTTC	CSVHAGREQYF
-	TRBD1	21	TRBJ1-5	TRBV2	TGTGCCAGCAGTGAAGTCAAACCGGGACAGGGGGCGAGATCCTTTCGTCAGCCCCAGCATTTT	CASSEVKPGQGARSFRQPQHF
-	-	14	TRBJ2-7	TRBV2	TGTGCCAGCAGATTTGGCAGGGCTTCCTACGAGCAGTACTTC	CASRFGRASYEQYF
-	-	12	TRBJ2-1	TRBV7-6	TGTGCCAGCAGCTTAGAGGCTAGCGAGCAGTTCTTC	CASSLEASEQFF
-	TRBD2	17	TRBJ2-3	TRBV5-1	TGCGCCAGCAGCTTGTCTGTAATACTAGCGGGGGCGGATACGCAGTATTTT	CASSLSVILAGADTQYF
once	-	14	TRBJ1-1	TRBV5-4	TGTGCCAGCAGCTTTCCCGGGGGGAACACTGAAGCTTTCTTT	CASSFPGGNTEAFF
-	-	11	TRBJ1-1	TRBV29-1	TGCAGCGTTGGAACGGACACTGAAGCTTTCTTT	CSVGTDTEAFF
-	TRBD1	16	TRBJ2-7	TRBV28	TGTGCCAGCAGTACCTTCTCCCCGGGACAGGGTAACGAGCAGTACTTC	CASSTFSPGQGNEQYF
-	-	13	TRBJ1-1	TRBV13	TGTGCCAGCAGCAGCGACAGCGCCTCGTTTGCTTTCTTT	CASSSDSASFAFF
-	-	15	TRBJ2-7	TRBV6-5	TGTGCCAGCAGACCAGGGTACGGGAGCTCCTACGAGCAGTACTTC	CASRPGYGSSYEQYF
-	-	16	TRBJ2-2	TRBV7-9	TGTTCCAGCAGACAAGGAGCGCTCACGGTCACCGGGGAGCTGTTTTTT	CSSRQGALTVTGELFF
-	-	17	TRBJ1-6	TRBV4-1	TGCGCCAGCAGCCAAGATGTCGCGAGCTCCTATAATTCACCCCTCCACTTT	CASSQDVASSYNSPLHF
-	-	13	TRBJ1-4	TRBV6-5	TGTGCCAGCAGCGACAGTCTAAATGAAAAACTGTTTTTT	CASSDSLNEKLFF
-	TRBD1	17	TRBJ1-1	TRBV10-3	TGTGCCATCAGTGAGAGGGGACAGGGGGAGACGAACACTGAAGCTTTCTTT	CAISERGQGETNTEAFF
-	-	16	TRBJ1-5	TRBV6-5	TGTGCCAGCAGTTACTCGTTGTGGCAGGGGACCGGGCCCCAGCATTTT	CASSYSLWQGTGPQHF
few	TRBD1	16	TRBJ2-7	TRBV10-2	TGCGCCAGCTCAGAGCCAGGGGGACCAAACTCCTACGAGCAGTACTTC	CASSEPGGPNSYEQYF
once	-	12	TRBJ1-4	TRBV6-5	TGTGCCAGCAGCTACGCGGCGGGGCTTCTGTTTTTT	CASSYAAGLLFF
-	TRBD1	15	TRBJ1-2	TRBV6-5	TGTGCCAGCAGTTACTCGGGGGACAGGGGGCATGGCTACACCTTC	CASSYSGDRGHGYTF
-	-	14	TRBJ1-6	TRBV5-1	TGCGCCAGCAGCGTCGGACAGCGACATTCACCCCTCCACTTT	CASSVGQRHSPLHF
-	TRBD2	16	TRBJ2-1	TRBV7-2	TGTGCCAGCAGCTCCGGACTAGCGGGGGGGTACAATGAGCAGTTCTTC	CASSSGLAGGYNEQFF
-	TRBD2	17	TRBJ2-7	TRBV11-2	TGTGCCAGCAGCTCCCCATCGACTAGCGGGAGCTCCTACGAGCAGTACTTC	CASSSPSTSGSSYEQYF
once	-	12	TRBJ2-7	TRBV2	TGTGCCAGCAGCCGACAGTCCTACGAGCAGTACTTC	CASSRQSYEQYF
-	-	15	TRBJ2-3	TRBV6-1	TGTGCCAGCAGTGCCCCTTCCCGACTCACAGATACGCAGTATTTT	CASSAPSRLTDTQYF
few	TRBD1	17	TRBJ1-2	TRBV18	TGTGCCAGCTCACCACTTAATTCACAGGGGGTCGTCTATGGCTACACCTTC	CASSPLNSQGVVYGYTF
-	TRBD1	14	TRBJ2-1	TRBV11-2	TGTGCCAGCAGCTTGATGACAGGGGCGGTTGAGCAGTTCTTC	CASSLMTGAVEQFF
-	TRBD1	12	TRBJ1-2	TRBV29-1	TGCAGCCCCAGGGGGGTGGCCTATGGCTACACCTTC	CSPRGVAYGYTF
-	-	19	TRBJ1-3	TRBV7-9	TGTGCCAGCGGACAACGCTGGGTCTCACGAAATCGTCCTGGAAACACCATATATTTT	CASGQRWVSRNRPGNTIYF
few	-	11	TRBJ2-5	TRBV6-5	TGTGCCAGCAGTTATAATGCAGCCCAGTACTTC	CASSYNAAQYF
-	TRBD2	12	TRBJ2-4	TRBV2	TGTGCCAGCAGGGCGGGAGAGTACATTCAGTACTTC	CASRAGEYIQYF
-	-	13	TRBJ2-2	TRBV9	TGTGCCAGCAGCCCTTCGTTCACCGGGGAGCTGTTTTTT	CASSPSFTGELFF